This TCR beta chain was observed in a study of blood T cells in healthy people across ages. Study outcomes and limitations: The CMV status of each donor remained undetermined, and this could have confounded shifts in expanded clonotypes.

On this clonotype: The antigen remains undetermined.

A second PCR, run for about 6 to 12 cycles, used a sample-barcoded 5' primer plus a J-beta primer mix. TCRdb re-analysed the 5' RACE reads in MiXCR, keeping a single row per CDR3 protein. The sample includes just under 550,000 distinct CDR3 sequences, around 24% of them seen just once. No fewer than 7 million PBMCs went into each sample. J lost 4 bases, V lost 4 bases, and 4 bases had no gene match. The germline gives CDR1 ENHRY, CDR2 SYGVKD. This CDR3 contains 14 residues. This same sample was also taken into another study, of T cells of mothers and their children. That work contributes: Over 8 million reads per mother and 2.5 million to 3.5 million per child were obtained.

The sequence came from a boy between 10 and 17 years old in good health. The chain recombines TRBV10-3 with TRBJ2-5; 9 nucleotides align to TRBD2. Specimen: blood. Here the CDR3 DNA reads TGTGCCATCAGTGGCGGGGGGGCCGGAGAGACCCAGTACTTC. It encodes CAISGGGAGETQYF.